These 21 T cell receptor beta chains came from one sample sequenced in a study of immune evolution from preneoplasia to lung adenocarcinoma. Assay used: immunoSEQ multiplex PCR; TCRdb lists only in-frame clones, some missing. The sample has approximately 3,000 clones, 60% to 75% seen once. Sequencing input: FFPE minimally invasive lung adenocarcinoma tissue. These receptor sequences come from a person aged 60 to 80 with lung adenocarcinoma.

This clone was counted a few times. The rearrangement uses TRBV30 and TRBJ2-6; weak D call: TRBD2 (6 bases). V was trimmed by 3 bases and J by 1 base, leaving 7 bases between them. The CDR3 runs 14 residues. In germline, CDR1 is GTSNPN, CDR2 SVGIG (reference sequence). CDR3 in amino acids: CAWSRGSGANVLTF. Written as DNA, the CDR3 is TGTGCCTGGAGCCGGGGGTCTGGGGCCAACGTCCTGACTTTC. Combining the CDR3 with reference TRBV30 and TRBJ2-6 gives the whole variable domain SQTIHQWPATLVQPVGSPLSLECTVEGTSNPNLYWYRQAAGRGLQLLFYSVGIGQISSEVPQNLSASRPQDRQFILSSKKLLLSDSGFYLCAWSRGSGANVLTFGAGSRLTVL.

This chain joins TRBV6-5 and TRBJ2-1; the D gene is possibly TRBD2 (6 bases). CDR3 length: 14 amino acids. CDR1 is MNHEY and CDR2 is SVGAGI in the germline V gene. V dropped 1 base and J dropped 8 bases, with 12 bases sitting between them. In DNA form, the CDR3 reads TGTGCCAGCAGTTACTGGGGAGGTAGACATGAGCAGTTCTTC. Translating gives CASSYWGGRHEQFF.

A few counts support this clone. This chain joins TRBV19 and TRBJ1-2; TRBD1 is a possible D gene (5 bases). The length of the CDR3 is 14 residues. Between the trimmed V and J ends, which lost 7 bases and 6 bases, there was a span of 18 bases. Germline-derived CDR1 and CDR2 are LNHDA and SQIVND (reference sequence). CDR3 nucleotides: TGTGCCAGTAACGGGGCCTCCTGGGGCCATGGCTACACCTTC. Its protein is CASNGASWGHGYTF.

The chain couples TRBV27 to TRBJ2-3; D gene unclear. Per germline, CDR1 MNHEY and CDR2 SMNVEV (reference sequence). Trimming shortened V by 5 bases and J by 0 bases, and 15 bases separated the two germline ends. There are 16 residues in the CDR3. CDR3 loop: CASSPLPRPSTDTQYF. The CDR3 nucleotides read TGTGCCAGCAGTCCACTGCCAAGACCAAGCACAGATACGCAGTATTTT.

This clone was seen more than once but under ten times. V gene TRBV28 combines with J gene TRBJ2-3; TRBD1 is a possible D gene (5 bases). The CDR3 contains 16 residues. Trimming shortened V by 4 bases and J by 2 bases, and 16 bases separated the two germline ends. Germline assignment: CDR1 MDHEN and CDR2 SYDVKM. This CDR3 is CASSSPWGGDTDTQYF. The CDR3 DNA reads TGTGCCAGCAGTTCCCCCTGGGGCGGTGACACAGATACGCAGTATTTT.

J is TRBJ2-3 and V is TRBV30; TRBD1 is a possible D gene (6 bases). CDR1 and CDR2 (germline): GTSNPN, SVGIG (reference sequence). This CDR3 spans 14 amino acids. V lost 4 bases and J 7 bases, leaving 18 bases between the germline ends. The CDR3 loop reads CAWNLQGGLYTQYF. The CDR3 DNA reads as TGTGCCTGGAATTTACAGGGTGGGCTTTATACGCAGTATTTT.

The chain links TRBV4-1 to TRBJ2-5; D is undetermined. The CDR3 sequence is 15 residues long. Per the germline V gene, CDR1 is MGHRA and CDR2 is YSYEKL. V lost 0 bases, J lost 0 bases, and 8 bases lay in between. Here the CDR3 DNA reads TGCGCCAGCAGCCAAGATCCAGAAGACCAAGAGACCCAGTACTTC. This gives the protein CASSQDPEDQETQYF.

This chain connects TRBV5-4 to TRBJ1-1; D is ambiguous. Trimming took 0 bases from V and 1 from J, leaving 4 bases between them. The CDR3 is 13 amino acids. The germline CDR1 and CDR2 sequences are SGHNT and YYREEE (reference sequence). CDR3 residues: CASSLAGNTEAFF. The CDR3 bases are TGTGCCAGCAGCTTGGCCGGGAACACTGAAGCTTTCTTT.

V and J are TRBV5-1 and TRBJ2-7; D unresolved. The CDR3 covers 13 residues. Germline-derived CDR1 and CDR2 are SGHRS and YFSETQ. V dropped 4 bases and J dropped 5 bases, with 13 bases sitting between them. In DNA, the CDR3 is TGCGCCAGCAGCCTGATTTATCCGGACGAGCAGTACTTC. Protein: CASSLIYPDEQYF.

The chain recombines TRBV6-5 with TRBJ2-2; TRBD2 matches at 7 bases. The germline CDR1 and CDR2 sequences are MNHEY and SVGAGI. V lost 2 bases and J lost 4; bases outside the gene matches: 7. This CDR3 has 16 residues. The CDR3 region has the DNA TGTGCCAGCAGTTACCAGACTAGCCGTGGCACCGGGGAGCTGTTTTTT. Protein product: CASSYQTSRGTGELFF.

This clone was counted only a few times. The germline gene is not matched at one end of the junction; a read error may be the cause. The genes are TRBV7-7 and TRBJ2-5, with a possible D match to TRBD1 (6 bases). Germline V lookup: CDR1 SSHAT, CDR2 FNYEAQ (reference sequence). The CDR3 sequence is 13 residues long. The CDR3 region is CASRPQGRETQYF. DNA of the CDR3: TGTGCTAGCAGACCACAGGGAAGGGAGACCCAGTACTTC.

This chain joins TRBV7-8 and TRBJ2-1, with 14 bases lining up with TRBD2. Germline CDR1 and CDR2: SGHVS and FQNEAQ. The CDR3 contains 15 residues. Losses at the gene ends were 8 bases for V and 7 bases for J; bases not matched to a gene: 7. CDR3 in DNA: TGTGCCAGCGCCATGGGACTAGCGGGAGAAAATGAGCAGTTCTTC. Amino acids: CASAMGLAGENEQFF. Combining the CDR3 with reference TRBV7-8 and TRBJ2-1 gives the whole variable domain GAGVSQSPRYKVAKRGQDVALRCDPISGHVSLFWYQQALGQGPEFLTYFQNEAQLDKSGLPSDRFFAERPEGSVSTLKIQRTQQEDSAVYLCASAMGLAGENEQFFGPGTRLTVL.

The V call is TRBV29-1, the J call TRBJ2-7; possibly TRBD2 for D (6 bases). Per germline, CDR1 SQVTM and CDR2 ANQGSEA. This CDR3 is built from 12 residues. The V and J ends lost 5 bases and 5 bases respectively, with 13 bases between them. The CDR3 is CSVSTGDHEQYF. CDR3 coding DNA: TGCAGCGTTTCAACGGGGGATCACGAGCAGTACTTC.

This clone is categorized as large. Additional DNA sequences in this sample encode the identical CDR3. The chain joins TRBV5-4 to TRBJ2-7, with 7 bases fitting TRBD2. The CDR3 spans 14 residues. Losses at the gene ends were 2 bases for V and 2 bases for J; bases not matched to a gene: 4. In germline, CDR1 is SGHNT, CDR2 YYREEE (reference sequence). The CDR3 region is CASSLEGGTYEQYF. CDR3 DNA sequence: TGTGCCAGCAGCTTAGAGGGAGGGACCTACGAGCAGTACTTC.

The genes are TRBV9 and TRBJ1-1; 11 bases line up with TRBD1. CDR3 length equals 12 residues. V shed 4 bases, J shed 11 bases, and the junction held 4 bases outside the gene matches. Germline CDR1 SGDLS, CDR2 YYNGEE. CDR3 loop: CASSKGQGGAFF. The CDR3 DNA is TGTGCCAGCAGCAAGGGACAGGGGGGGGCTTTCTTT.

The CDR3 loop is CASSEAVADRVVGNTIYF. The DNA for the CDR3 is TGTGCCAGCAGTGAAGCGGTCGCGGACAGGGTCGTAGGAAACACCATATATTTT. J is TRBJ1-3 and V is TRBV6-1; the match to TRBD1 covers 8 bases. Germline CDR1 is MNHNS and CDR2 is SASEGT. CDR3 length equals 18 residues. V lost 0 bases, J lost 4 bases, and 11 bases stayed unmatched.

The DNA of the CDR3 is TGTGCCAGCAGCTCCGGGACCGAGTGGATCGAGCAGTACTTC. Its protein product is CASSSGTEWIEQYF. The rearrangement uses TRBV7-9 and TRBJ2-5; either TRBD1 or TRBD2 may fit D (5 bases each). The J call may be wrong; the DNA end is better matched by TRBJ2-7. The CDR3 is 14 residues long. Germline V gene lookup returns CDR1 SEHNR and CDR2 FQNEAQ (reference sequence).

The chain uses TRBV7-9 and TRBJ1-1; TRBD1 aligns across 11 bases. Germline V gene lookup returns CDR1 SEHNR and CDR2 FQNEAQ (reference sequence). The V and J ends lost 6 bases and 3 bases, in that order; junction bases with no gene match: 6. This CDR3 has 15 residues. This chain's CDR3 is CASSLGTGGDTEAFF. The CDR3 DNA is TGTGCCAGCAGTTTGGGGACAGGGGGGGACACTGAAGCTTTCTTT.

The chain combines TRBV30 with TRBJ1-4, with unresolved D. Germline CDR1 reads GTSNPN; CDR2 reads SVGIG (reference sequence). V dropped 5 bases and J dropped 7 bases, with 17 bases sitting between them. CDR3 length equals 14 residues. This CDR3 reads CAWWVPLEFEKLFF. In nucleotides, the CDR3 is TGTGCCTGGTGGGTACCGCTAGAATTTGAAAAACTGTTTTTT.

This chain joins TRBV14 and TRBJ2-7; weak D call: TRBD2 (6 bases). Trimming removed 1 base from V and 6 bases from J, with 13 bases in between. The V gene's germline CDR1 is SGHDN and CDR2 FVKESK. The CDR3 contains 14 residues. The chain's CDR3 is CASSQAGRRGEQYF. In nucleotides, the CDR3 is TGTGCCAGCAGCCAAGCCGGGAGAAGGGGCGAGCAGTACTTC.

This chain links TRBV10-3 with TRBJ2-7; D gene ambiguous. This CDR3 spans 15 amino acids. The germline V gene has CDR1 ENHRY and CDR2 SYGVKD. V lost 3 bases, J lost 2 bases, and 14 bases lay in between. The CDR3 DNA reads TGTGCCATCAGTGATAGTAGGTCTGCCACCTACGAGCAGTACTTC. Encoded protein: CAISDSRSATYEQYF.